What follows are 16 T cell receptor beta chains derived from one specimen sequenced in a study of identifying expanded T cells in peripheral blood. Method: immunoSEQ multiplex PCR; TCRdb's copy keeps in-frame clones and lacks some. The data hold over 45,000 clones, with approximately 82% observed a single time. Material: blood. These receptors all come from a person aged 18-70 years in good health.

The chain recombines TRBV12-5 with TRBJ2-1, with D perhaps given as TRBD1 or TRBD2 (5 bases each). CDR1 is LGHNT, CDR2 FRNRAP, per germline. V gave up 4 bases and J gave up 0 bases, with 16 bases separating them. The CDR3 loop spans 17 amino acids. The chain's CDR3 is CASGSRGGRSSYNEQFF. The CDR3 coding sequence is TGTGCTAGTGGTTCGAGGGGTGGGCGGAGCTCCTACAATGAGCAGTTCTTC. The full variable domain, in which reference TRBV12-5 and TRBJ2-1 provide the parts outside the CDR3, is DARVTQTPRHKVTEMGQEVTMRCQPILGHNTVFWYRQTMMQGLELLAYFRNRAPLDDSGMPKDRFSAEMPDATLATLKIQPSEPRDSAVYFCASGSRGGRSSYNEQFFGPGTRLTVL.

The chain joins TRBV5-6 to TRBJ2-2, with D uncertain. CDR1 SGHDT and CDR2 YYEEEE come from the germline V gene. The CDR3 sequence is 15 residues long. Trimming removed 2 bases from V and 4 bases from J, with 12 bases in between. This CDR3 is CASSLLFGGTGELFF. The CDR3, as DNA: TGTGCCAGCAGCTTACTTTTTGGCGGCACCGGGGAGCTGTTTTTT.

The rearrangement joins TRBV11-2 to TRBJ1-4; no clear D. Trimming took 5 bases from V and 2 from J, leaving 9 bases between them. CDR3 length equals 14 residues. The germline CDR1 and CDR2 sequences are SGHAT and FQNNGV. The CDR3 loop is CASSPFRTNEKLFF. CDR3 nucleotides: TGTGCCAGCAGCCCATTTCGGACTAATGAAAAACTGTTTTTT.

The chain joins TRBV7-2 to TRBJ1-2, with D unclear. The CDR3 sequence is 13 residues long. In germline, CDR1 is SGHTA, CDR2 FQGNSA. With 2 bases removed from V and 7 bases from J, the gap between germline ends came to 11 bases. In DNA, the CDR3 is TGTGCCAGCAGCTTACAGGTAGTGAGTGGCTACACCTTC. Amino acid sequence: CASSLQVVSGYTF. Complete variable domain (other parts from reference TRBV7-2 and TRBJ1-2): GAGVSQSPSNKVTEKGKDVELRCDPISGHTALYWYRQSLGQGLEFLIYFQGNSAPDKSGLPSDRFSAERTGGSVSTLTIQRTQQEDSAVYLCASSLQVVSGYTFGSGTRLTVV.

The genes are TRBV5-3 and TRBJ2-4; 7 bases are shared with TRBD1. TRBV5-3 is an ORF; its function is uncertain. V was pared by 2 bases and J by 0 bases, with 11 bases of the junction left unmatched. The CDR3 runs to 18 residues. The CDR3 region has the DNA TGTGCCAGAAGCTTCCCGGGACAGTCAGATTTAGCCAAAAACATTCAGTACTTC. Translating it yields CARSFPGQSDLAKNIQYF.

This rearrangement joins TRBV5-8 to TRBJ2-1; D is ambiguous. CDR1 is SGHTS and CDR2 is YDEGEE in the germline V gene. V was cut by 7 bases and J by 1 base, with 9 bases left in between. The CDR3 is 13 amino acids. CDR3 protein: CASLWGSYNEQFF. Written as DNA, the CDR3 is TGTGCCAGCCTATGGGGTTCCTACAATGAGCAGTTCTTC.

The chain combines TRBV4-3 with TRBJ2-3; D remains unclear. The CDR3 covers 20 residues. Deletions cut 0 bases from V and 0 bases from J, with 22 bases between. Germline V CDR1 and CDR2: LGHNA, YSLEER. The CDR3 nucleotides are TGCGCCAGCAGCCAAGATTTTACTACCGTACGATTCTTTAGCACAGATACGCAGTATTTT. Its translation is CASSQDFTTVRFFSTDTQYF.

CDR3 sequence: CASSVAGGRETQYF. DNA of the CDR3: TGTGCCAGCAGCGTAGCGGGGGGCAGGGAGACCCAGTACTTC. This rearrangement joins TRBV27 to TRBJ2-5; TRBD2 agrees at 10 bases. The germline V gene encodes CDR1 MNHEY and CDR2 SMNVEV (reference sequence). This CDR3 spans 14 amino acids. J lost 5 bases, V lost 6 bases, and 6 bases had no gene match.

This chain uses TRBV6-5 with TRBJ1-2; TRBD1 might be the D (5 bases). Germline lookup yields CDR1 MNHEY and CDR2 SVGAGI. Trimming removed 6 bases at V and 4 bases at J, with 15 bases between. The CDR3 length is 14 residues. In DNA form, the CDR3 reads TGTGCCAGCAGAAGCAGGGCCCGTCGCTATGGCTACACCTTC. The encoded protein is CASRSRARRYGYTF.

The CDR3 coding sequence is TGTGCCAGCAGCGTAGGTGAGGGTAGGGCGTTCAATGAGCAGTTCTTC. Translated, it gives CASSVGEGRAFNEQFF. V usage is TRBV9 and J usage is TRBJ2-1; perhaps TRBD2 as D (5 bases). Between the trimmed V and J ends, which lost 0 bases and 6 bases, there was a span of 16 bases. The CDR3 totals 16 residues. Germline V gene data show CDR1 as SGDLS and CDR2 as YYNGEE.

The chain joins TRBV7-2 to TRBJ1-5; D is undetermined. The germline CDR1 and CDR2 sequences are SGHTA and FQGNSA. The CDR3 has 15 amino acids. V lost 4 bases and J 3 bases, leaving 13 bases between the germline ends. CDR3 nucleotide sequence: TGTGCCAGCAGCTCCTACATTGGCTTCAATCAGCCCCAGCATTTT. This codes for CASSSYIGFNQPQHF.

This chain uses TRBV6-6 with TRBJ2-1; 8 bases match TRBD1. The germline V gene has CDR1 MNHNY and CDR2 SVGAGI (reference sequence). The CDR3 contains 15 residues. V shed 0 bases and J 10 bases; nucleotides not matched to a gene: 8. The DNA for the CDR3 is TGTGCCAGCAGTTACTCGAATCAGGGGGCGAACGAGCAGTTCTTC. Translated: CASSYSNQGANEQFF.

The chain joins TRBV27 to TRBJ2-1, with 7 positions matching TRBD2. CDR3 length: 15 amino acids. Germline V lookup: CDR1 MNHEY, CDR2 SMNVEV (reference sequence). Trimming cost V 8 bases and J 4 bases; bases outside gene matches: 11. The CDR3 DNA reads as TGTGCCAGCGTAGCAGCGGGACCTGGGTACAATGAGCAGTTCTTC. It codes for CASVAAGPGYNEQFF.

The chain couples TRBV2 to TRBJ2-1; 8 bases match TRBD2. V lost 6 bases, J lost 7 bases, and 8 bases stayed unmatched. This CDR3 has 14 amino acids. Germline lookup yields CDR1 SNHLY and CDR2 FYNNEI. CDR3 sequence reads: CASRPSGSNNEQFF. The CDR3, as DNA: TGTGCCAGCAGACCGAGCGGGAGTAATAATGAGCAGTTCTTC.

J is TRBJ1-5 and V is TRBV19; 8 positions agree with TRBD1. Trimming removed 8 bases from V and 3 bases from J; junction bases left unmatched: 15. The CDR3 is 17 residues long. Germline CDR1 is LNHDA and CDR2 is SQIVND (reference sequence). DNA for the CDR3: TGTGCCAGTTTAAGTCAAGGACAGGGATCCTACAATCAGCCCCAGCATTTT. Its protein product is CASLSQGQGSYNQPQHF.

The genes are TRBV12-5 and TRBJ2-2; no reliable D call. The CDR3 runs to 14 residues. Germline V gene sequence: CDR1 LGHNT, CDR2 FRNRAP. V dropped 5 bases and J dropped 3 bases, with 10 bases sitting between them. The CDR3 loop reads CASGLEGYTGELFF. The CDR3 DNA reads TGTGCTAGTGGTCTCGAAGGGTACACCGGGGAGCTGTTTTTT.